This T cell receptor (beta chain) was recorded in a study of T-cell memory formation after mild COVID-19. There are 13 residues in the CDR3. Germline V gives CDR1 DFQATT, CDR2 SNEGSKA (reference sequence). V was clipped by 5 bases and J by 1 base; unmatched bases: 3. With constant-segment primers, 5'RACE yielded cDNA libraries of TCR alpha and TCR beta that carried sample barcodes and UMIs. A single record per CDR3 protein comes from TCRdb applying MiXCR to the 5' RACE reads. The sample gives 150,000 to 200,000 distinct CDR3 sequences, less than 20% of which show up once; about 4% is in the top ten. Findings of the study overall: Clones that contracted clustered mainly in CM and EM if CD4+ and in EMRA if CD8+. A second wave expanding day 15 to 37 was CD4+-biased; contracting clones were balanced.

This clonotype was counted a few times. The target antigen is unknown. Sequenced material: PBMCs or a T cell subset sorted from them (not recorded which). V usage is TRBV20-1 and J usage is TRBJ2-3; 7 bases match TRBD2. The clonotype was recovered from a man between 18 and 29 years old who had mild COVID-19 (a few samples of this study predate the infection). Cell type and time point are not known. The CDR3 region has the DNA TGCAGTGCTGAGGGGAGGGGCACAGATACGCAGTATTTT. This codes for CSAEGRGTDTQYF.